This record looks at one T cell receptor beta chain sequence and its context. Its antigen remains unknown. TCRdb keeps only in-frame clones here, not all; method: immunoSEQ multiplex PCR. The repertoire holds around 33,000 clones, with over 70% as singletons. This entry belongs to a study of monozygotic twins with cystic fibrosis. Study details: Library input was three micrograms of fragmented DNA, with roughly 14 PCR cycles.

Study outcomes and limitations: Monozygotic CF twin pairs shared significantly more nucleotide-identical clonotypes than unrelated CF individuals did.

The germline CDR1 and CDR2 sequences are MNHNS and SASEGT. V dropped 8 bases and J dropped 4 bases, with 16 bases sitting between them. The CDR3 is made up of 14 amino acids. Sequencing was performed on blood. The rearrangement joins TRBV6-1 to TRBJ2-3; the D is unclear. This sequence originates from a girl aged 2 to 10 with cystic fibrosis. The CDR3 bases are TGTGCCAGCGGCTTAGGTGATGGGTCAGATACGCAGTATTTT. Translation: CASGLGDGSDTQYF.